This T cell receptor (beta chain) stems from a study of blood T cell repertoires in COVID-19. Overall study context: Samples representing acute and convalescent COVID-19 were sourced from the United States, Italy and Spain.

Germline V gene lookup returns CDR1 SGHDT and CDR2 YYEEEE. V was pared by 4 bases and J by 10 bases, with 15 bases between. This CDR3 has 14 residues. Original data processing: Reference gene primers were amplified, and this amplification served to estimate nucleated cell counts. Method: immunoSEQ multiplex PCR; TCRdb's copy keeps in-frame clones and lacks some. Clone size and V and J calls were adopted from that table, with D and trimming inferred from the DNA. This sample has approximately 250,000 clones, with 84% found just once. Sequencing was done on a sample of peripheral blood. This receptor was taken from a human donor in a cohort sampled during active COVID-19. The rearrangement links TRBV5-6 to TRBJ1-6, with D possibly TRBD1 on 5 matching bases. CDR3 coding DNA: TGTGCCAGCAGCCCCGGGACTCGAAGGTCACCCCTCCACTTT. Protein product: CASSPGTRRSPLHF.